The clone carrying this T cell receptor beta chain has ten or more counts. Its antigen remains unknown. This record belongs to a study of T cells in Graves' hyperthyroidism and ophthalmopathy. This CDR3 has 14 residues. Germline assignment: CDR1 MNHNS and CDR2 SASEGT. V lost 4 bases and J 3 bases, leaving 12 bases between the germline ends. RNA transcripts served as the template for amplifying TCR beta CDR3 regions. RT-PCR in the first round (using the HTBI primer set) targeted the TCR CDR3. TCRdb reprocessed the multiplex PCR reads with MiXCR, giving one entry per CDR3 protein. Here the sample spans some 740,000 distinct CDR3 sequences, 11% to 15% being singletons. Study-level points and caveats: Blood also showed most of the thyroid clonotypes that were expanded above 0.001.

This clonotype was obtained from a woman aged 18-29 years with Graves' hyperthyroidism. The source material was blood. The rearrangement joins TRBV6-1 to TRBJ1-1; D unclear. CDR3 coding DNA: TGTGCCAGCAGTGCCGAACCCCAGTACACTGAAGCTTTCTTT. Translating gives CASSAEPQYTEAFF.